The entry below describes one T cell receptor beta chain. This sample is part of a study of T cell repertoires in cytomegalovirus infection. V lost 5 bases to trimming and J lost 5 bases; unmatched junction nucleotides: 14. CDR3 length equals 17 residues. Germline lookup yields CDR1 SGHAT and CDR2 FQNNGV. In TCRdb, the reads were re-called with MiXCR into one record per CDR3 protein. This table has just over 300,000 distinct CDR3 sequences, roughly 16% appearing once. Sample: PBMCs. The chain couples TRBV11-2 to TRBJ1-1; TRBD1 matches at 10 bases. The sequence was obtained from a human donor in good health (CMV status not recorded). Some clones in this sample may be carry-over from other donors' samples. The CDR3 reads CASSALRQGASKTEAFF. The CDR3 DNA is TGTGCCAGCAGCGCCCTTCGACAGGGGGCTTCGAAAACTGAAGCTTTCTTT. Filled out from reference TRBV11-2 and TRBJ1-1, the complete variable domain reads EAGVAQSPRYKIIEKRQSVAFWCNPISGHATLYWYQQILGQGPKLLIQFQNNGVVDDSQLPKDRFSAERLKGVDSTLKIQPAKLEDSAVYLCASSALRQGASKTEAFFGQGTRLTVV.